Presented here are 16 T cell receptor beta chains from one specimen sequenced in a study of early T cells in non-severe SARS-CoV-2 infection. TCRdb redid the calling of the 5' RACE reads with MiXCR, one entry per CDR3 protein. The sample contains some 60,000 distinct CDR3 sequences, just under 9% of which appear only once. The specimen was whole blood. The receptors come from an adult who was a healthcare worker with PCR-confirmed SARS-CoV-2 infection or an uninfected control (not recorded which).

This clonotype has a handful of counts. This chain connects TRBV4-2 to TRBJ2-1; no definite D call. V was clipped by 4 bases and J by 10 bases, with 14 bases between them. The germline gives CDR1 LGHNA, CDR2 YNFKEQ. The CDR3 covers 13 residues. For the CDR3, the DNA is TGTGCCAGCAGCCTCCCCGCGACGTTGGAGCAGTTCTTC. It is translated as CASSLPATLEQFF.

The genes are TRBV28 and TRBJ2-5; 9 bases map to TRBD1. With V trimmed by 8 bases and J by 0 bases, 10 bases remained unmatched. Germline V gene lookup returns CDR1 MDHEN and CDR2 SYDVKM. The CDR3 loop spans 16 amino acids. This chain's CDR3 is CASASSGQGYQETQYF. The CDR3 region has the DNA TGTGCCAGCGCCTCCAGCGGACAGGGGTACCAAGAGACCCAGTACTTC.

The CDR3 nucleotides are TGTGCCAGCAGTCCGATGCCGGGACAAGAGACCCAGTACTTC. Translating it yields CASSPMPGQETQYF. The genes are TRBV28 and TRBJ2-5, with D possibly being TRBD2 (5 bases). Germline assignment: CDR1 MDHEN and CDR2 SYDVKM. The CDR3 is 14 amino acids. Trimming stripped 5 bases from V and 2 bases from J, with 12 bases between.

This clonotype was detected ten times or more. The chain combines TRBV20-1 with TRBJ2-3; either TRBD1 or TRBD2 may fit D (5 bases each). The V and J ends lost 1 base and 0 bases respectively, with 8 bases between them. CDR3 length: 14 residues. Per germline, CDR1 DFQATT and CDR2 SNEGSKA (reference sequence). The CDR3 reads CSARARGSTDTQYF. The CDR3 DNA sequence: TGCAGTGCTAGAGCGAGGGGAAGCACAGATACGCAGTATTTT.

This clonotype was observed many times. V gene TRBV7-2 combines with J gene TRBJ1-2, with 7 bases identical to TRBD1. Germline lookup yields CDR1 SGHTA and CDR2 FQGNSA. CDR3 length equals 15 residues. J was trimmed by 4 bases and V by 6 bases; bases with no gene match: 11. The CDR3 nucleotides are TGTGCCAGCAGTAGGACAGGAATAAAAGGCTATGGCTACACCTTC. Its protein is CASSRTGIKGYGYTF.

V is TRBV20-1 and J is TRBJ2-7; 7 nucleotides match TRBD2. The CDR3 totals 12 residues. CDR1 DFQATT and CDR2 SNEGSKA come from the germline V gene (reference sequence). The V gene end was trimmed by 6 bases and the J gene end by 3 bases; junction bases not matched to a gene: 5. The CDR3, as DNA: TGCAGTGCGCAGGGACTACACTACGAGCAGTACTTC. Its translation is CSAQGLHYEQYF.

V gene TRBV5-5 combines with J gene TRBJ1-4; 7 bases are shared with TRBD1. V was pared by 4 bases and J by 6 bases, with 3 bases of the junction left unmatched. The CDR3 has 13 amino acids. Looked up from germline, CDR1 is SGHKS and CDR2 is YYEKEE (reference sequence). In DNA form, the CDR3 reads TGTGCCAGCAGCCAGGGGGTTGATGAAAAACTGTTTTTT. Protein: CASSQGVDEKLFF.

This clonotype came up a few times. The rearrangement links TRBV12-3 or TRBV12-4 to TRBJ2-1; a possible D gene is TRBD2 (7 bases). The V end was cut by 8 bases, the J end by 8 bases, with 13 bases between. The CDR3 has 12 residues. This CDR3 reads CASAGGRDEQFF. DNA for the CDR3: TGTGCCAGCGCCGGGGGGCGGGATGAGCAGTTCTTC.

Ten or more counts support this clonotype. This sequence joins TRBV12-3 or TRBV12-4 and TRBJ2-7, with a possible D match to TRBD2 (5 bases). The CDR3 runs 13 residues. Trimming took 3 bases from V and 5 from J, leaving 11 bases between them. CDR3 DNA: TGTGCCAGCAGTTTGGTAGCGACCCACGAGCAGTACTTC. Its protein product is CASSLVATHEQYF.

This clonotype was detected ten times or more. V is TRBV6-2 or TRBV6-3 and J is TRBJ1-2; 10 nucleotides match TRBD1. Germline loops: CDR1 MNHEY, CDR2 SVGEGT. The V and J ends lost 7 bases and 6 bases, in that order; junction bases with no gene match: 5. CDR3 size: 13 residues. CDR3 protein: CASNEGQGDGYTF. In DNA, the CDR3 is TGTGCCAGCAACGAAGGACAGGGGGATGGCTACACCTTC.

This sequence joins TRBV28 and TRBJ1-5; 7 positions agree with TRBD1. The germline CDR1 and CDR2 sequences are MDHEN and SYDVKM. J was trimmed by 3 bases and V by 5 bases; bases with no gene match: 7. The CDR3 has 15 residues. This chain's CDR3 is CASSEATGVNQPQHF. The CDR3 nucleotides are TGTGCCAGCAGTGAAGCTACAGGGGTCAATCAGCCCCAGCATTTT.

In its sample, this clonotype was seen many times. The chain carries TRBV4-2 and TRBJ2-4; D tentatively reads TRBD1 or TRBD2 (5 bases each). Germline V lookup: CDR1 LGHNA, CDR2 YNFKEQ. The CDR3 covers 17 residues. Between the trimmed V and J ends, which lost 3 bases and 1 base, there was a span of 16 bases. The CDR3 nucleotides read TGTGCCAGCAGCCAGAGGGGCGAGGTTGAGGCCAAAAACATTCAGTACTTC. Its translation: CASSQRGEVEAKNIQYF.

Comment on this clonotype: This may come from a read error, since a much larger clone is one base off. The J gene is TRBJ2-7, the V gene TRBV7-9, with D possibly matching TRBD2 (6 bases). Germline V gives CDR1 SEHNR, CDR2 FQNEAQ (reference sequence). Between the trimmed V and J ends, which lost 2 bases and 2 bases, there was a span of 10 bases. The CDR3 length is 14 residues. The CDR3 nucleotides are TGTGCCAGCAGCTTACCGGAGCGGGCCTACGAGCAGTACTTC. This gives the protein CASSLPERAYEQYF.

This clonotype was observed at least ten times. This chain joins TRBV18 and TRBJ1-2; the match to TRBD1 covers 9 bases. With 3 bases clipped from V and 0 bases from J, the junction kept 8 bases outside the gene matches. Germline loops: CDR1 KGHSH, CDR2 LQKENI. The CDR3 totals 17 residues. In nucleotides, the CDR3 is TGTGCCAGCTCACCGCTTCCGGGACAGGGAACTAACTATGGCTACACCTTC. It codes for CASSPLPGQGTNYGYTF.

The chain joins TRBV6-1 to TRBJ2-3, with TRBD1 as a possible D gene (6 bases). Germline V CDR1 and CDR2: MNHNS, SASEGT. Trimming left V 6 bases short and J 2 bases short, with 12 bases between. This CDR3 is built from 14 residues. The CDR3 reads CASRLPGATDTQYF. Written as DNA, the CDR3 is TGTGCCAGCAGACTACCAGGGGCCACAGATACGCAGTATTTT.

There are many counts of this clonotype. The chain recombines TRBV6-6 with TRBJ2-7; D might be TRBD1 or TRBD2, each matching 6 bases. V was clipped by 7 bases and J by 3 bases, with 19 bases between them. The CDR3 runs to 15 residues. The germline V gene has CDR1 MNHNY and CDR2 SVGAGI (reference sequence). The CDR3 spells CASNARGVRNYEQYF. The CDR3 bases are TGTGCCAGCAACGCAAGGGGGGTGAGAAACTACGAGCAGTACTTC.